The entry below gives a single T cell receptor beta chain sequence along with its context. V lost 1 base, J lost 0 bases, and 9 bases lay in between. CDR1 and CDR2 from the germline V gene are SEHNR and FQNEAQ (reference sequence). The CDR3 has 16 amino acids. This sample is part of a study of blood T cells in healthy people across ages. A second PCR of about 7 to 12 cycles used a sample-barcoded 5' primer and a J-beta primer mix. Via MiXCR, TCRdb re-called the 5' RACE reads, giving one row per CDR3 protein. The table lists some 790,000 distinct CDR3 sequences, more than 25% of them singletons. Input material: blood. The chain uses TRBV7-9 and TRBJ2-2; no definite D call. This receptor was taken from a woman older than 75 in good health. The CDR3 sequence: CASSLGRLANTGELFF. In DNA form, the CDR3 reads TGTGCCAGCAGCTTAGGCAGGCTTGCGAACACCGGGGAGCTGTTTTTT.